These 15 T cell receptor beta chains were sequenced from one sample in a study of blood T cell repertoires in COVID-19 (dated by TCRdb to 2018 to 2021). The library was built by means of the immunoSEQ multiplex PCR assay. This is the immuneACCESS table as TCRdb keeps it, with only in-frame sequences that have V and J called. A part of the clones is gone; compared with another copy, unresolved V genes explain less than half, and the rest is unexplained. Present in this sample are roughly 84,000 clones, around 82% of which were seen just once. Roughly a third of the sample belongs to the ten largest clones. The sequenced sample was peripheral blood. Every receptor here comes from a man in his sixties with COVID-19, enrolled during active disease.

This chain links TRBV14 with TRBJ2-7; weak D call: TRBD2 (6 bases). The CDR3 totals 14 residues. CDR1 is SGHDN, CDR2 FVKESK, per germline. V was clipped by 5 bases and J by 2 bases, with 13 bases between them. The CDR3 DNA sequence: TGTGCCAGCAGCGGGACCGGGGGACCCTACGAGCAGTACTTC. It is translated as CASSGTGGPYEQYF.

This clone came up a few times. V gene TRBV7-3 combines with J gene TRBJ2-1; 9 bases line up with TRBD2. The CDR3 consists of 16 residues. V shed 5 bases, J shed 5 bases, and the junction held 10 bases outside the gene matches. CDR1 is SGHTA, CDR2 FQGTGA, per germline. The CDR3 loop reads CASSLLAGDTHNEQFF. DNA of the CDR3: TGTGCCAGCAGCCTGTTAGCGGGGGACACACACAATGAGCAGTTCTTC.

This clone was recorded a few times. The V call is TRBV4-1, the J call TRBJ2-3; 9 bases are a match to TRBD2. Trimming at V came to 3 bases and at J to 2 bases, leaving 12 bases not matched to a gene. Germline CDR1 is MGHRA and CDR2 is YSYEKL. This CDR3 has 18 residues. DNA for the CDR3: TGCGCCAGCAGCCACCCATCTCTAGCGGGGCGACTCACAGATACGCAGTATTTT. Its translation: CASSHPSLAGRLTDTQYF.

V and J are TRBV4-3 and TRBJ1-5, with D maybe TRBD1 (5 bases). The V end lost 3 bases, the J end lost 1 base, and 10 bases lay between the germline ends. The CDR3 is 15 residues long. Germline V gives CDR1 LGHNA, CDR2 YSLEER. CDR3 nucleotide sequence: TGCGCCAGCAGCCATGTCGGACAAAGCAATCAGCCCCAGCATTTT. It is translated as CASSHVGQSNQPQHF.

V is TRBV5-1 and J is TRBJ1-1; D gene uncertain. CDR3 size: 14 residues. Germline CDR1 and CDR2: SGHRS and YFSETQ. Trimming stripped 0 bases from V and 0 bases from J, with 6 bases between. This CDR3 reads CASSLAPVNTEAFF. Written as DNA, the CDR3 is TGCGCCAGCAGCTTGGCTCCTGTGAACACTGAAGCTTTCTTT.

The V call is TRBV2, the J call TRBJ1-6; D call uncertain. V was pared by 2 bases and J by 7 bases, with 9 bases between. The CDR3 length is 14 residues. The germline gives CDR1 SNHLY, CDR2 FYNNEI. The CDR3 DNA is TGTGCCAGCAGTGAAAGGAGTGGGAATTCACCCCTCCACTTT. Its protein product is CASSERSGNSPLHF.

This clone was seen a handful of times. The rearrangement joins TRBV7-2 to TRBJ2-5; 13 positions agree with TRBD2. V shed 8 bases and J 4 bases; nucleotides not matched to a gene: 7. The CDR3 is made up of 15 amino acids. Germline-derived CDR1 and CDR2 are SGHTA and FQGNSA. CDR3: CASSTSGRGGETQYF. The CDR3 coding sequence is TGTGCCAGCTCCACTAGCGGGAGGGGGGGAGAGACCCAGTACTTC.

This chain links TRBV5-1 with TRBJ2-7; 7 positions agree with TRBD1. This CDR3 has 15 amino acids. V dropped 4 bases and J dropped 5; count of bases not matched to a gene: 12. Germline V lookup: CDR1 SGHRS, CDR2 YFSETQ. The DNA of the CDR3 is TGCGCCAGCAGCGCCCGAACAGGGGCGGGCGACGAGCAGTACTTC. Translated, it gives CASSARTGAGDEQYF.

The chain is built from TRBV11-3 and TRBJ2-2; 8 bases match TRBD1. The CDR3 is 15 residues long. Germline V gives CDR1 SGHNT, CDR2 YENEEA. V shed 5 bases and J 5 bases; nucleotides not matched to a gene: 7. In DNA, the CDR3 is TGTGCCAGCAGCAAGACAGGGGTAGAGACCGGGGAGCTGTTTTTT. Its translation is CASSKTGVETGELFF. Filled out from reference TRBV11-3 and TRBJ2-2, the complete variable domain reads EAGVVQSPRYKIIEKKQPVAFWCNPISGHNTLYWYLQNLGQGPELLIRYENEEAVDDSQLPKDRFSAERLKGVDSTLKIQPAELGDSAVYLCASSKTGVETGELFFGEGSRLTVL.

V gene TRBV28 combines with J gene TRBJ1-6; D is ambiguous. This CDR3 contains 16 residues. V was shortened by 4 bases and J by 1 base, with 11 bases between the two germline ends. Germline V lookup: CDR1 MDHEN, CDR2 SYDVKM. CDR3 bases: TGTGCCAGCAGTTGGGCTTCCCAGTCCTATAATTCACCCCTCCACTTT. Translating gives CASSWASQSYNSPLHF. Complete variable domain (other parts from reference TRBV28 and TRBJ1-6): DVKVTQSSRYLVKRTGEKVFLECVQDMDHENMFWYRQDPGLGLRLIYFSYDVKMKEKGDIPEGYSVSREKKERFSLILESASTNQTSMYLCASSWASQSYNSPLHFGNGTRLTVT.

The rearrangement joins TRBV14 to TRBJ1-6; no clear D gene. In germline, CDR1 is SGHDN, CDR2 FVKESK. The V end was cut by 0 bases, the J end by 13 bases, with 7 bases between. The CDR3 spans 12 residues. The CDR3 protein is CASSQEVGPLHF. DNA for the CDR3: TGTGCCAGCAGCCAAGAAGTCGGGCCCCTCCACTTT.

This clone was picked up a small number of times. This chain joins TRBV19 and TRBJ1-5; TRBD1 might be the D (5 bases). CDR3 size: 14 residues. CDR1 LNHDA and CDR2 SQIVND come from the germline V gene (reference sequence). With 6 bases removed from V and 6 bases from J, the gap between germline ends came to 15 bases. In DNA, the CDR3 is TGTGCCAGTAGGCTTAGGGGAAATGGTCAGCCCCAGCATTTT. It yields the protein CASRLRGNGQPQHF. The full variable domain, rest sourced from reference TRBV19 and TRBJ1-5, is DGGITQSPKYLFRKEGQNVTLSCEQNLNHDAMYWYRQDPGQGLRLIYYSQIVNDFQKGDIAEGYSVSREKKESFPLTVTSAQKNPTAFYLCASRLRGNGQPQHFGDGTRLSIL.

The chain has TRBV7-3 and TRBJ2-1, with TRBD1 identical over 10 bases. Germline-derived CDR1 and CDR2 are SGHTA and FQGTGA. This CDR3 has 16 residues. V shed 5 bases, J shed 5 bases, and the junction held 9 bases outside the gene matches. In DNA, the CDR3 is TGTGCCAGCAGCATCACCGGGACAGGGGTGCACAATGAGCAGTTCTTC. Translation gives CASSITGTGVHNEQFF. Looking up the rest from reference TRBV7-3 and TRBJ2-1 gives the full variable domain: GAGVSQTPSNKVTEKGKYVELRCDPISGHTALYWYRQSLGQGPEFLIYFQGTGAADDSGLPNDRFFAVRPEGSVSTLKIQRTERGDSAVYLCASSITGTGVHNEQFFGPGTRLTVL.

Turning to this clone: The germline gene is not matched at one end of the junction; a read error may be the cause. J is TRBJ1-1 and V is TRBV9; D is uncertain. This CDR3 has 8 residues. Per the germline V gene, CDR1 is SGDLS and CDR2 is YYNGEE. DNA for the CDR3: TGTGCCAGCAGCGTAGGCGAGTTT. It translates to CASSVGEF.

The chain has TRBV27 and TRBJ1-6, with 9 bases identical to TRBD1. Trimming at V came to 10 bases and at J to 9 bases, leaving 7 bases not matched to a gene. The V gene's germline CDR1 is MNHEY and CDR2 SMNVEV (reference sequence). CDR3 length equals 13 residues. CDR3 loop: CATSQGALSPLHF. The CDR3 region has the DNA TGTGCCACCTCACAGGGGGCCCTTTCACCCCTCCACTTT.